The 29 T cell receptor beta chains below were found in one sample sequenced in a study of T cell repertoires in cytomegalovirus infection. From the reads, TCRdb called clonotypes with MiXCR, one entry per CDR3 protein. The sample yields approximately 320,000 distinct CDR3 sequences, more than 8% seen once. The specimen was PBMCs. The receptors were sampled from a human donor in good health (CMV status not recorded). Some clones in this sample may be carry-over from other donors' samples.

This clonotype has a handful of counts. The chain recombines TRBV6-5 with TRBJ1-1, with D possibly being TRBD1 (5 bases). CDR3 length: 14 amino acids. Looked up from germline, CDR1 is MNHEY and CDR2 is SVGAGI. V was trimmed by 1 base and J by 4 bases, leaving 10 bases between them. Here the CDR3 reads CASSYWGSGTEAFF. The CDR3 DNA sequence: TGTGCCAGCAGTTACTGGGGGTCCGGCACTGAAGCTTTCTTT.

This clonotype was seen many times. The V gene is TRBV7-9, the J gene TRBJ2-1; 12 positions match TRBD2. This CDR3 comprises 15 residues. In germline, CDR1 is SEHNR, CDR2 FQNEAQ (reference sequence). Trimming at V came to 5 bases and at J to 6 bases, leaving 5 bases not matched to a gene. CDR3 sequence reads: CASSPSGGALNEQFF. The CDR3 DNA sequence: TGTGCCAGCAGCCCTAGCGGGGGGGCCCTCAATGAGCAGTTCTTC.

This clonotype was counted many times. The rearrangement links TRBV7-2 to TRBJ2-2; 11 bases agree with TRBD2. The CDR3 contains 14 residues. CDR1 SGHTA and CDR2 FQGNSA come from the germline V gene. The J segment lost 6 bases and the V segment lost 5 bases, leaving 2 bases of the junction unmatched. The CDR3 DNA reads TGTGCCAGCAGCCGGACTAGCGGGCCCGGGGAGCTGTTTTTT. Protein product: CASSRTSGPGELFF. Combining the CDR3 with reference TRBV7-2 and TRBJ2-2 gives the whole variable domain GAGVSQSPSNKVTEKGKDVELRCDPISGHTALYWYRQSLGQGLEFLIYFQGNSAPDKSGLPSDRFSAERTGGSVSTLTIQRTQQEDSAVYLCASSRTSGPGELFFGEGSRLTVL.

For this clonotype: The missing conserved phenylalanine or tryptophan at the end of this CDR3 makes a read error likely. Written as DNA, the CDR3 is TGCGCCAGCAGCCAAGATATGTGGGGTTCGAGGACCAAAAACATTCAGTACTCC. Encoded protein: CASSQDMWGSRTKNIQYS. The chain employs TRBV4-1 and TRBJ2-4; no firm D call. The CDR3 totals 18 residues. V lost 0 bases to trimming and J lost 2 bases, with 17 bases between them. CDR1 is MGHRA and CDR2 is YSYEKL in the germline V gene.

This clonotype was found a few times. The chain couples TRBV4-3 to TRBJ2-3; 9 bases match TRBD2. Germline loops: CDR1 LGHNA, CDR2 YSLEER. V gave up 1 base and J gave up 0 bases; unmatched junction bases: 5. This CDR3 has 17 residues. Here the CDR3 DNA reads TGCGCCAGCAGCCAAGTAGCGGGGGTCTTTAGCACAGATACGCAGTATTTT. Translated: CASSQVAGVFSTDTQYF.

This clonotype has at least ten counts. The chain combines TRBV25-1 with TRBJ1-1; D gene uncertain. Trimming stripped 5 bases from V and 6 bases from J, with 16 bases between. CDR3 size: 14 residues. CDR1 MGHDK and CDR2 SYGVNS come from the germline V gene. This CDR3 reads CASSSPGKGAEAFF. The DNA of the CDR3 is TGTGCCAGCAGTTCCCCGGGGAAAGGAGCTGAAGCTTTCTTT. The full variable domain, completed using reference TRBV25-1 and TRBJ1-1, is EADIYQTPRYLVIGTGKKITLECSQTMGHDKMYWYQQDPGMELHLIHYSYGVNSTEKGDLSSESTVSRIRTEHFPLTLESARPSHTSQYLCASSSPGKGAEAFFGQGTRLTVV.

This clonotype was observed a handful of times. The chain combines TRBV5-6 with TRBJ2-1; the D gene is possibly TRBD2 (6 bases). The CDR3 totals 12 residues. Germline V gives CDR1 SGHDT, CDR2 YYEEEE. Trimming shortened V by 2 bases and J by 12 bases, and 12 bases separated the two germline ends. CDR3 sequence reads: CASSLGTLRQFF. The DNA for the CDR3 is TGTGCCAGCAGCTTAGGGACTCTTCGGCAGTTCTTC.

This clonotype has a count of ten or more. V and J are TRBV6-5 and TRBJ2-3, with unresolved D. The CDR3 is 16 residues long. Germline values: CDR1 MNHEY, CDR2 SVGAGI. V gave up 6 bases and J gave up 0 bases, with 16 bases separating them. This CDR3 is CASRRTGSSSTDTQYF. The CDR3, as DNA: TGTGCCAGCAGACGGACCGGGTCCTCTAGCACAGATACGCAGTATTTT.

This sequence joins TRBV19 and TRBJ1-5; D is undetermined. CDR1 is LNHDA, CDR2 SQIVND, per germline (reference sequence). The CDR3 is 13 residues long. The V end was cut by 4 bases, the J end by 3 bases, with 7 bases between. The CDR3 coding sequence is TGTGCCAGTAGTACCCGGGACAATCAGCCCCAGCATTTT. It translates to CASSTRDNQPQHF. The full variable domain, rest sourced from reference TRBV19 and TRBJ1-5, is DGGITQSPKYLFRKEGQNVTLSCEQNLNHDAMYWYRQDPGQGLRLIYYSQIVNDFQKGDIAEGYSVSREKKESFPLTVTSAQKNPTAFYLCASSTRDNQPQHFGDGTRLSIL.

The rearrangement uses TRBV19 and TRBJ2-1; 7 nucleotides match TRBD2. The ends lost 5 bases at V and 3 bases at J; junction bases unmatched: 4. The CDR3 covers 14 residues. Germline lookup yields CDR1 LNHDA and CDR2 SQIVND (reference sequence). The chain's CDR3 is CASSATSLYNEQFF. For the CDR3, the DNA is TGTGCCAGTAGTGCGACTAGCCTCTACAATGAGCAGTTCTTC.

The chain links TRBV20-1 to TRBJ1-5; possibly TRBD1 for D (5 bases). Per germline, CDR1 DFQATT and CDR2 SNEGSKA (reference sequence). Trimming shortened V by 6 bases and J by 2 bases, and 17 bases separated the two germline ends. The CDR3 loop spans 15 amino acids. CDR3 DNA sequence: TGCAGTGCGGGGGAGTGGGGGACTGGCAATCAGCCCCAGCATTTT. Protein product: CSAGEWGTGNQPQHF.

This clonotype has a handful of counts. The rearrangement uses TRBV28 and TRBJ2-1; D gene uncertain. This CDR3 has 13 residues. The V gene lost 7 bases and the J gene lost 7 bases, with 14 bases spanning the gap. Germline V gene sequence: CDR1 MDHEN, CDR2 SYDVKM. CDR3 protein: CASTNIPRNEQFF. The CDR3 DNA follows: TGTGCCAGCACTAACATCCCTCGGAATGAGCAGTTCTTC.

This clonotype has ten or more counts. This rearrangement joins TRBV7-6 to TRBJ1-3; 7 nucleotides align to TRBD1. With V trimmed by 3 bases and J by 4 bases, 9 bases remained unmatched. The CDR3 has 16 amino acids. The germline V gene has CDR1 SGHVS and CDR2 FNYEAQ. The CDR3 loop is CASSLSSTGPGNTIYF. The DNA for the CDR3 is TGTGCCAGCAGCTTGAGTTCGACAGGGCCAGGAAACACCATATATTTT.

The sample holds a few counts of this clonotype. The chain joins TRBV12-3 or TRBV12-4 to TRBJ2-6; TRBD1 matches 7 bases. J gave up 0 bases and V 3 bases, and 8 bases lay outside the gene matches. The CDR3 consists of 18 residues. As DNA, the CDR3 is TGTGCCAGCAGTTTTAAGGGACAGTCCCTCTCTGGGGCCAACGTCCTGACTTTC. Its protein product is CASSFKGQSLSGANVLTF.

Comments on this clonotype: Possible read error: a much larger clone is one base away. The gene calls are TRBV6-5 and TRBJ1-3, with 8 bases lining up with TRBD1. The germline CDR1 and CDR2 sequences are MNHEY and SVGAGI. The CDR3 spans 17 residues. The CDR3: CGSSYLGQDSSGNTIYF. As DNA, the CDR3 is TGTGGCAGCAGTTACTTGGGACAGGACAGCTCTGGAAACACCATATATTTT.

This clonotype turned up a few times. The chain uses TRBV6-6 and TRBJ2-5; the match to TRBD1 covers 10 bases. Trimming removed 8 bases from V and 4 bases from J; junction bases left unmatched: 7. The CDR3 totals 14 residues. The germline V gene has CDR1 MNHNY and CDR2 SVGAGI (reference sequence). CDR3 in DNA: TGTGCCAGCTGGGGACAGGGGCTAACAGAGACCCAGTACTTC. Translated, it gives CASWGQGLTETQYF.

V and J are TRBV20-1 and TRBJ1-1; tentative D call: TRBD1 (5 bases). Germline CDR1 is DFQATT and CDR2 is SNEGSKA (reference sequence). There are 14 residues in the CDR3. V was clipped by 0 bases and J by 1 base, with 9 bases between them. CDR3 bases: TGCAGTGCTAGAGAAAGTGGGGGGAACACTGAAGCTTTCTTT. It specifies CSARESGGNTEAFF.

In this sample, this clonotype turned up many times. V and J are TRBV7-9 and TRBJ2-1; tentative D call: TRBD1 (7 bases). V was pared by 5 bases and J by 12 bases, with 23 bases between. The CDR3 is 15 amino acids. In germline, CDR1 is SEHNR, CDR2 FQNEAQ (reference sequence). The CDR3 is CASSGGTVGSERQFF. CDR3 in DNA: TGTGCCAGCAGCGGAGGGACAGTCGGGTCCGAAAGGCAGTTCTTC. The whole variable domain, filled in from reference TRBV7-9 and TRBJ2-1, reads DTGVSQNPRHKITKRGQNVTFRCDPISEHNRLYWYRQTLGQGPEFLTYFQNEAQLEKSRLLSDRFSAERPKGSFSTLEIQRTEQGDSAMYLCASSGGTVGSERQFFGPGTRLTVL.

The rearrangement links TRBV6-8 to TRBJ2-5; perhaps TRBD1 as D (6 bases). This CDR3 region has 15 residues. V was cut by 5 bases and J by 2 bases, with 15 bases left in between. The germline CDR1 and CDR2 sequences are MNHGY and SAAAGT. The CDR3 here is CASSLRTAGQETQYF. Here the CDR3 DNA reads TGTGCCAGCAGTCTCCGGACAGCCGGACAAGAGACCCAGTACTTC.

This clonotype was detected a few times. This chain connects TRBV20-1 to TRBJ2-3; tentative D call: TRBD2 (6 bases). CDR3 length: 17 residues. Trimming pared 4 bases from V and 3 bases from J, leaving 23 bases between. The germline V gene encodes CDR1 DFQATT and CDR2 SNEGSKA (reference sequence). This CDR3 reads CSATRTGVGGRTDTQYF. The DNA of the CDR3 is TGCAGTGCTACCCGAACGGGGGTAGGAGGCCGTACAGATACGCAGTATTTT.

This clonotype was counted ten times or more. The V and J genes are TRBV30 and TRBJ1-1, with no clear D. Between the trimmed V and J ends, which lost 7 bases and 2 bases, there was a span of 8 bases. This CDR3 has 11 amino acids. Germline-derived CDR1 and CDR2 are GTSNPN and SVGIG (reference sequence). The CDR3 protein is CASGPNTEAFF. Here the CDR3 DNA reads TGTGCCTCCGGGCCAAACACTGAAGCTTTCTTT.

This clonotype was seen a handful of times. The J gene is TRBJ2-3, the V gene TRBV9; TRBD1 matches at 8 bases. Per the germline V gene, CDR1 is SGDLS and CDR2 is YYNGEE. The CDR3 spans 14 residues. The junction had 6 bases not matched to a gene; V was cut back by 3 bases and J by 6 bases. The CDR3 region has the DNA TGTGCCAGCAGCGCCCTCCGGACAGGGGATACGCAGTATTTT. Its translation: CASSALRTGDTQYF.

The J gene is TRBJ1-6, the V gene TRBV28, with D possibly being TRBD1 (6 bases). V was pared by 4 bases and J by 7 bases, with 11 bases between. Germline CDR1 is MDHEN and CDR2 is SYDVKM. There are 14 residues in the CDR3. CDR3: CASSSTGINSPLHF. For the CDR3, the DNA is TGTGCCAGCAGTTCGACAGGCATCAATTCACCCCTCCACTTT.

This clonotype was seen at least ten times. The chain employs TRBV7-8 and TRBJ2-7; 8 bases map to TRBD2. The CDR3 has 13 amino acids. Germline loops: CDR1 SGHVS, CDR2 FQNEAQ. With V trimmed by 6 bases and J by 3 bases, 4 bases remained unmatched. CDR3 DNA sequence: TGTGCCAGCAGACACGCGGGGGGCTACGAGCAGTACTTC. As protein: CASRHAGGYEQYF.

This clonotype was recorded at least ten times. The rearrangement joins TRBV12-3 or TRBV12-4 to TRBJ2-3, with TRBD2 matching 10 bases. V was pared by 5 bases and J by 3 bases, with 8 bases of the junction left unmatched. This CDR3 spans 16 amino acids. The CDR3 reads CASSPVAGGTTDTQYF. The CDR3, as DNA: TGTGCCAGCAGTCCCGTAGCGGGAGGTACGACAGATACGCAGTATTTT.

At least ten counts were recorded for this clonotype. The gene calls are TRBV20-1 and TRBJ1-5; D may be TRBD1 (5 bases). Trimming removed 6 bases from V and 3 bases from J, with 15 bases in between. This CDR3 is built from 14 residues. CDR1 and CDR2 (germline): DFQATT, SNEGSKA (reference sequence). The CDR3 DNA reads as TGCAGTGCGGGAGGACGGGGGAACAATCAGCCCCAGCATTTT. Amino acids: CSAGGRGNNQPQHF.

V is TRBV7-3 and J is TRBJ2-3, with a tentative D call TRBD2 (5 bases). Germline assignment: CDR1 SGHTA and CDR2 FQGTGA. This CDR3 contains 13 residues. Trimming shortened V by 1 base and J by 6 bases, and 8 bases separated the two germline ends. CDR3 sequence (DNA): TGTGCCAGCAGCTTAAGGACTTCTGATACGCAGTATTTT. Its translation: CASSLRTSDTQYF.

The rearrangement uses TRBV6-2 or TRBV6-3 and TRBJ2-7, with D possibly being TRBD1 (5 bases). Trimming took off 4 bases at V and 2 bases at J, with 15 bases between the two ends. CDR3 length equals 15 residues. Germline values: CDR1 MNHEY, CDR2 SVGEGT. The CDR3 nucleotides read TGTGCCAGCAGTTGGACATCCAGAGTAACCTACGAGCAGTACTTC. Protein product: CASSWTSRVTYEQYF.

This clonotype was seen ten or more times. The genes are TRBV4-3 and TRBJ2-1; 8 bases match TRBD2. This CDR3 contains 14 residues. Germline lookup yields CDR1 LGHNA and CDR2 YSLEER. J was trimmed by 14 bases and V by 1 base; bases with no gene match: 10. The CDR3 here is CASSQGAMGGGKFF. The CDR3 DNA follows: TGCGCCAGCAGCCAAGGGGCGATGGGCGGGGGGAAGTTCTTC.